This T cell receptor beta chain was obtained from a study of T cell responses to AZD1222 COVID-19 vaccine. Study-level findings and limits: Repertoires were collected only later (after the peak T cell response had occurred). Increases in Spike-specific TCR breadth and depth were seen after two AZD1222 doses.

TCRdb's table, derived via immunoSEQ multiplex PCR, lists solely in-frame clones and lacks some. The sample shows fewer than 130,000 clones, 87% of them seen only once. The germline V gene has CDR1 MNHEY and CDR2 SMNVEV (reference sequence). The CDR3 extends over 12 amino acids. The V end lost 6 bases, the J end lost 6 bases, and 8 bases lay between the germline ends. Details on this clone: Its antigen is currently unknown.

This chain links TRBV27 with TRBJ2-2; the D is unclear. The sequenced sample was peripheral blood, obtained 28 days after the second AZD1222 dose. This TCR was sampled from an adult who received the AZD1222 COVID-19 vaccine. As DNA, the CDR3 is TGTGCCAGCAGCCTAGTGCCCGGGGAGCTGTTTTTT. This codes for CASSLVPGELFF.